The 5 T cell receptor beta chains presented below share a single source sample, sequenced in a study of shared clonotypes between healthy human individuals. Here immunoSEQ multiplex PCR was the method, and the copy in TCRdb shows in-frame clones only, minus some. The repertoire holds fewer than 1.8 million clones, with approximately 98.5% as singletons. Sequencing was carried out using naive CD4+ T cells sorted from blood. Subset in this sample: CD45RA+ positively selected. The receptor set was obtained from a man aged 30 to 39 in good health.

The chain carries TRBV11-1 and TRBJ2-5; D gene uncertain. Germline V gene sequence: CDR1 SGHAT, CDR2 FQDESV (reference sequence). V lost 2 bases to trimming and J lost 5 bases, with 18 bases between them. The CDR3 runs 16 residues. CDR3: CASSLYGGSHVETQYF. DNA of the CDR3: TGTGCCAGCAGCTTATATGGCGGATCCCACGTTGAGACCCAGTACTTC.

The chain carries TRBV29-1 and TRBJ2-1, with 9 bases aligning to TRBD2. The germline CDR1 and CDR2 sequences are SQVTM and ANQGSEA. CDR3 length equals 16 residues. Trimming cost V 2 bases and J 3 bases; bases outside gene matches: 8. This CDR3 is CSVESWREGHYNEQFF. As DNA, the CDR3 is TGCAGCGTTGAATCCTGGCGGGAGGGCCACTACAATGAGCAGTTCTTC.

V and J are TRBV18 and TRBJ2-3; 8 bases align to TRBD2. V lost 0 bases, J lost 6 bases, and 8 bases stayed unmatched. The CDR3 length is 16 residues. Germline V gene sequence: CDR1 KGHSH, CDR2 LQKENI. The CDR3 protein is CASSPPRAGVKDTQYF. Written as DNA, the CDR3 is TGTGCCAGCTCACCACCCCGAGCGGGAGTCAAGGATACGCAGTATTTT. The full variable domain, in which reference TRBV18 and TRBJ2-3 provide the parts outside the CDR3, is NAGVMQNPRHLVRRRGQEARLRCSPMKGHSHVYWYRQLPEEGLKFMVYLQKENIIDESGMPKERFSAEFPKEGPSILRIQQVVRGDSAAYFCASSPPRAGVKDTQYFGPGTRLTVL.

The CDR3: CASSLFGEQYF. CDR3 bases: TGTGCCAGCAGCTTATTTGGGGAGCAGTACTTC. The gene calls are TRBV7-6 and TRBJ2-7; D unresolved. Deletions cut 2 bases from V and 7 bases from J, with 6 bases between. CDR1 is SGHVS, CDR2 FNYEAQ, per germline. This CDR3 region has 11 residues.

The gene calls are TRBV7-8 and TRBJ1-1; D gene unclear. Germline values: CDR1 SGHVS, CDR2 FQNEAQ. V dropped 5 bases and J dropped 3 bases, with 19 bases sitting between them. The CDR3 has 16 amino acids. The DNA for the CDR3 is TGTGCCAGCAGCAAAAAGGCACCGGGCCCCTACACTGAAGCTTTCTTT. It specifies CASSKKAPGPYTEAFF.